These 28 T cell receptor beta chains were all obtained from the same sample, sequenced in a study of cytomegalovirus exposure and HLA in healthy donors. Primers for the PCR totalled 60 Vbeta and 13 Jbeta. Sequencing used immunoSEQ multiplex PCR; TCRdb keeps in-frame clones, though not all of them. The data contain 150,000 to 200,000 clones, around three quarters of them singletons. The sequenced sample consisted of PBMCs. These receptors all stem from a woman aged 40-49 years in good health and CMV-seronegative.

The sample holds a few counts of this clone. This rearrangement joins TRBV6-1 to TRBJ2-2; D is possibly TRBD1 (5 bases). This CDR3 region has 16 residues. The V gene's germline CDR1 is MNHNS and CDR2 SASEGT. The V end lost 4 bases, the J end lost 0 bases, and 12 bases lay between the germline ends. CDR3 residues: CASSVQGTANTGELFF. For the CDR3, the DNA is TGTGCCAGCAGTGTCCAGGGAACCGCGAACACCGGGGAGCTGTTTTTT.

The sample holds one count of this clone. The chain links TRBV12-5 to TRBJ1-2, with 8 bases lining up with TRBD1. V dropped 5 bases and J dropped 3; count of bases not matched to a gene: 2. CDR3 size: 13 residues. From germline, CDR1 is LGHNT and CDR2 FRNRAP. CDR3 nucleotides: TGTGCTAGTGGTCCAGGGGGCTACTATGGCTACACCTTC. Protein sequence: CASGPGGYYGYTF.

The CDR3: CSVQVILGQPQHF. CDR3 nucleotides: TGCAGCGTACAGGTAATCCTAGGTCAGCCCCAGCATTTT. This chain joins TRBV29-1 and TRBJ1-5; TRBD1 is a possible D gene (5 bases). Trimming removed 6 bases from V and 6 bases from J, with 15 bases in between. CDR3 length equals 13 residues. CDR1 is SQVTM and CDR2 is ANQGSEA in the germline V gene.

The sample holds one count of this clone. The V and J genes are TRBV7-2 and TRBJ2-3, with TRBD2 matching 14 bases. V gave up 5 bases and J gave up 9 bases; unmatched junction bases: 10. Germline lookup yields CDR1 SGHTA and CDR2 FQGNSA. The CDR3 spans 16 residues. The CDR3 DNA follows: TGTGCCAGCAGCATCGCCGGGACTAGCGGGAGAAGCACGCAGTATTTT. This gives the protein CASSIAGTSGRSTQYF.

A few counts support this clone. The chain has TRBV10-3 and TRBJ1-5; no definite D call. Trimming took 8 bases from V and 3 from J, leaving 8 bases between them. CDR1 is ENHRY and CDR2 is SYGVKD in the germline V gene. This CDR3 has 12 residues. The CDR3 region has the DNA TGTGCCATCGGACTTACCAATCAGCCCCAGCATTTT. Protein product: CAIGLTNQPQHF.

V gene TRBV5-1 combines with J gene TRBJ1-2; 7 positions agree with TRBD1. The V gene end was trimmed by 4 bases and the J gene end by 4 bases; junction bases not matched to a gene: 10. The germline CDR1 and CDR2 sequences are SGHRS and YFSETQ. There are 15 residues in the CDR3. The CDR3 region has the DNA TGCGCCAGCAGCAATACCCCCGGGACAGCCTATGGCTACACCTTC. It is translated as CASSNTPGTAYGYTF.

This clone was observed once. The chain combines TRBV9 with TRBJ1-1; a weak D match, TRBD1 (5 bases). The CDR3 runs 16 residues. Germline V lookup: CDR1 SGDLS, CDR2 YYNGEE. The ends were cut back, 0 bases at V and 3 bases at J, with 15 bases in the middle. CDR3 nucleotide sequence: TGTGCCAGCAGCGTAGCCCTAGGGACTTCCTACACTGAAGCTTTCTTT. Its translation is CASSVALGTSYTEAFF.

The J gene is TRBJ2-7, the V gene TRBV5-1; 7 nucleotides agree with TRBD1. Germline lookup yields CDR1 SGHRS and CDR2 YFSETQ. The CDR3 is 15 amino acids. V gave up 0 bases and J gave up 3 bases; unmatched junction bases: 6. The CDR3 region is CASSLEGGHLYEQYF. The CDR3 nucleotides read TGCGCCAGCAGCTTGGAAGGGGGCCACCTCTACGAGCAGTACTTC.

The chain employs TRBV2 and TRBJ2-7; 9 nucleotides line up with TRBD1. V lost 9 bases to trimming and J lost 3 bases; unmatched junction nucleotides: 6. The CDR3 is 13 amino acids. CDR1 is SNHLY and CDR2 is FYNNEI in the germline V gene. The CDR3 nucleotides read TGTGCCAGTTCGGGACAGGGCCTCTACGAGCAGTACTTC. Amino acid sequence: CASSGQGLYEQYF.

The V call is TRBV18, the J call TRBJ1-1; 12 bases agree with TRBD1. CDR1 and CDR2 (germline): KGHSH, LQKENI. The V gene end was trimmed by 3 bases and the J gene end by 4 bases; junction bases not matched to a gene: 3. The CDR3 is made up of 15 amino acids. The CDR3 spells CASSPGQGAGTEAFF. CDR3 sequence (DNA): TGTGCCAGCTCACCGGGACAGGGGGCGGGCACTGAAGCTTTCTTT.

This clone showed up just a few times. DNA of the CDR3: TGTGCCTGGAAGAGGGCGGGAGTCTTTCATTCAGAGACCCAGTACTTC. Translating gives CAWKRAGVFHSETQYF. The rearrangement links TRBV30 to TRBJ2-5; 7 bases are shared with TRBD2. This CDR3 region has 16 residues. CDR1 and CDR2 from the germline V gene are GTSNPN and SVGIG (reference sequence). Losses at the gene ends were 4 bases for V and 4 bases for J; bases not matched to a gene: 15. The full variable domain, in which reference TRBV30 and TRBJ2-5 provide the parts outside the CDR3, is SQTIHQWPATLVQPVGSPLSLECTVEGTSNPNLYWYRQAAGRGLQLLFYSVGIGQISSEVPQNLSASRPQDRQFILSSKKLLLSDSGFYLCAWKRAGVFHSETQYFGPGTRLLVL.

This chain uses TRBV4-2 with TRBJ1-1; possibly TRBD1 for D (6 bases). Germline V lookup: CDR1 LGHNA, CDR2 YNFKEQ. Trimming shortened V by 6 bases and J by 7 bases, and 9 bases separated the two germline ends. The CDR3 consists of 11 residues. CDR3 coding DNA: TGTGCCAGCAGACAGGGAATTGAAGCTTTCTTT. Translated, it gives CASRQGIEAFF.

This clone occurred a few times. This chain uses TRBV28 with TRBJ2-1, with TRBD2 matching over 7 bases. In germline, CDR1 is MDHEN, CDR2 SYDVKM. The CDR3 is made up of 18 amino acids. The J segment lost 1 base and the V segment lost 5 bases, leaving 14 bases of the junction unmatched. The CDR3 nucleotides read TGTGCCAGCAGTCCCCCTGGGCCAACTAGCGCTTCCTACAATGAGCAGTTCTTC. As protein: CASSPPGPTSASYNEQFF.

The chain has TRBV2 and TRBJ1-3; weak D call: TRBD1 (5 bases). Germline V gene lookup returns CDR1 SNHLY and CDR2 FYNNEI. The ends were cut back, 7 bases at V and 4 bases at J, with 17 bases in the middle. The CDR3 runs to 15 residues. Here the CDR3 DNA reads TGTGCCAGCACTGGCGGGGGAGGACTAGGAAACACCATATATTTT. Translated, it gives CASTGGGGLGNTIYF.

In this sample, this clone turned up once. This chain links TRBV5-1 with TRBJ1-1; TRBD1 aligns across 9 bases. With 4 bases clipped from V and 4 bases from J, the junction kept 11 bases outside the gene matches. CDR1 and CDR2 from the germline V gene are SGHRS and YFSETQ. The CDR3 spans 16 residues. CDR3 sequence: CASSVKTGGTGTEAFF. The CDR3 DNA sequence: TGCGCCAGCAGCGTAAAGACAGGGGGTACGGGCACTGAAGCTTTCTTT.

V and J are TRBV27 and TRBJ2-1; D not certain. Germline V CDR1 and CDR2: MNHEY, SMNVEV (reference sequence). The CDR3 runs to 13 residues. The V and J ends lost 5 bases and 6 bases respectively, with 11 bases between them. The CDR3 nucleotides are TGTGCCAGCAGTCTGAGTTTGAGCAATGAGCAGTTCTTC. Translation: CASSLSLSNEQFF.

This chain connects TRBV5-4 to TRBJ2-1, with 14 positions matching TRBD2. Germline lookup yields CDR1 SGHNT and CDR2 YYREEE (reference sequence). The CDR3 has 17 residues. V lost 4 bases to trimming and J lost 7 bases; unmatched junction nucleotides: 10. This chain's CDR3 is CASSTGLAGVLRNEQFF. In DNA form, the CDR3 reads TGTGCCAGCAGCACGGGACTAGCGGGAGTATTGAGGAATGAGCAGTTCTTC. The whole variable domain, filled in from reference TRBV5-4 and TRBJ2-1, reads ETGVTQSPTHLIKTRGQQVTLRCSSQSGHNTVSWYQQALGQGPQFIFQYYREEENGRGNFPPRFSGLQFPNYSSELNVNALELDDSALYLCASSTGLAGVLRNEQFFGPGTRLTVL.

This clone was seen only a few times. For the CDR3, the DNA is TGTGCCAGCAGCTTGGAGGACAGGGCCTACGAGCAGTACTTC. It specifies CASSLEDRAYEQYF. The V call is TRBV5-5, the J call TRBJ2-7; 8 bases line up with TRBD1. The CDR3 runs 14 residues. The trim removed 0 bases at V and 2 bases at J, leaving 1 base unmatched. Germline CDR1 SGHKS, CDR2 YYEKEE (reference sequence).

This clone came up a few times. The chain couples TRBV5-6 to TRBJ1-2, with TRBD1 identical over 9 bases. CDR1 is SGHDT and CDR2 is YYEEEE in the germline V gene. V trimming: 0 bases; J trimming: 5 bases; junction bases outside the gene matches: 5. The CDR3 has 15 residues. DNA of the CDR3: TGTGCCAGCAGCTTGGTGCCCGGGACAGGGTATGGCTACACCTTC. It yields the protein CASSLVPGTGYGYTF.

The genes are TRBV10-3 and TRBJ1-1, with D possibly matching TRBD1 (5 bases). In germline, CDR1 is ENHRY, CDR2 SYGVKD. The CDR3 extends over 13 amino acids. The ends were cut back, 3 bases at V and 4 bases at J, with 9 bases in the middle. CDR3 sequence reads: CAISDSRATEAFF. CDR3 coding DNA: TGTGCCATCAGTGACAGCAGGGCCACTGAAGCTTTCTTT.

The chain combines TRBV7-9 with TRBJ2-7; D perhaps matches TRBD1 (7 bases). V was trimmed by 7 bases and J by 2 bases, leaving 15 bases between them. This CDR3 spans 14 amino acids. From germline, CDR1 is SEHNR and CDR2 FQNEAQ (reference sequence). In DNA form, the CDR3 reads TGTGCCAGCACCCAGGGGGGTACGACCTACGAGCAGTACTTC. This gives the protein CASTQGGTTYEQYF.

To note about this clone: Relative to the germline gene, one junction end is altered; a read error may explain this. The gene calls are TRBV25-1 and TRBJ2-5; the D gene is possibly TRBD1 (8 bases). Germline CDR1 reads MGHDK; CDR2 reads SYGVNS. The CDR3 extends over 15 amino acids. The CDR3: CASRDRQGTRETRYF. The CDR3 nucleotides read TGTGCCAGCAGGGACCGACAGGGGACGCGGGAGACCCGGTACTTC.

This clone was recorded only once. The CDR3 region is CASSTTGQGYEQYF. In nucleotides, the CDR3 is TGTGCCAGCAGTACCACGGGCCAGGGTTACGAGCAGTACTTC. The chain is built from TRBV28 and TRBJ2-7; TRBD1 might be the D (5 bases). Trimming stripped 5 bases from V and 4 bases from J, with 15 bases between. CDR1 is MDHEN and CDR2 is SYDVKM in the germline V gene. CDR3 length: 14 residues.

The V gene is TRBV7-6, the J gene TRBJ1-1; 9 positions agree with TRBD1. J gave up 1 base and V 0 bases, and 9 bases lay outside the gene matches. Germline CDR1 SGHVS, CDR2 FNYEAQ. This CDR3 comprises 18 residues. The CDR3 region is CASSLAWGTGNGNTEAFF. In nucleotides, the CDR3 is TGTGCCAGCAGCTTAGCATGGGGGACAGGGAACGGGAACACTGAAGCTTTCTTT.

This chain joins TRBV5-6 and TRBJ2-7; 13 nucleotides agree with TRBD2. Germline V gene data show CDR1 as SGHDT and CDR2 as YYEEEE. The CDR3 covers 17 residues. Trimming at V came to 3 bases and at J to 2 bases, leaving 8 bases not matched to a gene. The CDR3 DNA is TGTGCCAGCAGCTACGGACTAGCGGGAGTACCCACCTACGAGCAGTACTTC. Protein: CASSYGLAGVPTYEQYF. Supplemented by reference TRBV5-6 and TRBJ2-7, the full variable domain reads DAGVTQSPTHLIKTRGQQVTLRCSPKSGHDTVSWYQQALGQGPQFIFQYYEEEERQRGNFPDRFSGHQFPNYSSELNVNALLLGDSALYLCASSYGLAGVPTYEQYFGPGTRLTVT.

This clone was observed once. The J gene is TRBJ1-4, the V gene TRBV10-3; 9 bases align to TRBD1. CDR3 size: 17 residues. The J segment lost 0 bases and the V segment lost 6 bases, leaving 8 bases of the junction unmatched. CDR1 and CDR2 (germline): ENHRY, SYGVKD. The CDR3 loop is CAIRPGQGRATNEKLFF. In DNA form, the CDR3 reads TGTGCCATCAGACCGGGACAGGGAAGGGCAACTAATGAAAAACTGTTTTTT.

The chain recombines TRBV5-1 with TRBJ1-2, with a tentative D call TRBD1 (6 bases). The CDR3 runs 15 residues. Per germline, CDR1 SGHRS and CDR2 YFSETQ. V was shortened by 4 bases and J by 4 bases, with 17 bases between the two germline ends. CDR3: CASSPRTGLGYGYTF. CDR3 bases: TGCGCCAGCAGCCCACGTACAGGGCTGGGCTATGGCTACACCTTC.

The J gene is TRBJ2-5, the V gene TRBV5-4; D ambiguous. The ends were cut back, 0 bases at V and 2 bases at J, with 14 bases in the middle. The germline gives CDR1 SGHNT, CDR2 YYREEE (reference sequence). The CDR3 extends over 16 amino acids. Here the CDR3 reads CASSLADGGTQETQYF. The CDR3 DNA sequence: TGTGCCAGCAGCTTGGCGGATGGCGGAACTCAAGAGACCCAGTACTTC.